This T cell receptor beta chain was profiled in a study of blood T cell repertoires in COVID-19. Libraries were prepared by immunoSEQ multiplex PCR; TCRdb keeps only in-frame clonotypes and omits some of them. The repertoire has 55,000 to 65,000 clones, approximately 90% of them found once; the top ten carry around 8.3%. J lost 5 bases, V lost 2 bases, and 10 bases had no gene match. Germline loops: CDR1 MNHEY, CDR2 SVGEGT. The CDR3 is 18 amino acids. The origin of this receptor is a human donor with active COVID-19. The donor label of this sample is uncertain. This rearrangement joins TRBV6-2 or TRBV6-3 to TRBJ2-3; 13 bases are shared with TRBD2. Input material: peripheral blood. CDR3 in amino acids: CASSYPRLAGGRIDTQYF. CDR3 DNA: TGTGCCAGCAGTTACCCCCGACTAGCGGGGGGCCGAATAGATACGCAGTATTTT.